The rows below give T cell receptor beta chains drawn from one sample of a study of a mutant IDH1 vaccine in newly diagnosed glioma. Libraries were prepared by immunoSEQ multiplex PCR; TCRdb keeps only in-frame clonotypes and omits some of them. The sample lists around 60,000 clones, about 85% occurring once. Antigen specificity for these receptors is unknown. Sequencing used PBMCs, obtained from a glioma patient whose treatment included an IDH1 peptide vaccine. All receptors derive from a man aged 25 to 40 with glioma. Each CDR3 is given with its conserved first and last residue. The D gene is left open where the match is weak. Clone size is given for some rows only: seen once, a few or many times, or a class if the clone is expanded.

>TRBV6-1|.|TRBJ2-7|.|15
TGTGCCAGCAGTGAAGCAGGGGGGGGCTCCTACGAGCAGTACTTC
CASSEAGGGSYEQYF
>TRBV10-3|.|TRBJ2-3|.|14
TGTGCCATCAAACAAGGGGGAAGCACAGATACGCAGTATTTT
CAIKQGGSTDTQYF
>TRBV19|.|TRBJ1-1|.|14
TGTGCCAGTAGTATCGGGGAAAGGGGGACTGAAGCTTTCTTT
CASSIGERGTEAFF
>TRBV2|few|TRBJ1-6|.|15
TGTGCCAGCAGTGAATTGGAGACAGGCGTGGGACCCCTCCACTTT
CASSELETGVGPLHF
>TRBV5-1|.|TRBJ2-7|.|16
TGCGCCAGCAGCGATGCCGGGGTAACTAGGGGCTACGAGCAGTACTTC
CASSDAGVTRGYEQYF
>TRBV4-1|.|TRBJ1-3|.|12
TGCGCCAGCAGCCAGGCTGGAAACACCATATATTTT
CASSQAGNTIYF
>TRBV5-6|.|TRBJ2-5|TRBD2|15
TGTGCCAGCAGCCCGGGACTAGCGGGGATCGAGACCCAGTACTTC
CASSPGLAGIETQYF
>TRBV4-1|.|TRBJ2-7|TRBD1|16
TGCGCCAGCAGCCCGTACCGGGACAGGGGGGCGCGAGAGCAGTACTTC
CASSPYRDRGAREQYF
>TRBV4-2|.|TRBJ1-5|.|14
TGTGCCAGCAGTGCAGCAGGGGCAAATCAGCCCCAGCATTTT
CASSAAGANQPQHF
>TRBV20-1|few|TRBJ1-5|.|11
TGCAGTGCCACTGAAGACCAGCCCCAGCATTTT
CSATEDQPQHF
>TRBV19|.|TRBJ2-3|TRBD1|14
TGTGCCAGTAGGGACAGGAGACTCACAGATACGCAGTATTTT
CASRDRRLTDTQYF
>TRBV19|.|TRBJ2-6|.|14
TGTGCCAGTAGTGACCCGGGTGGGGCCAACGTCCTGACTTTC
CASSDPGGANVLTF
>TRBV7-9|.|TRBJ1-1|.|14
TGTGCCAGCAGCCCCGTCGGAGGTACAGATGAAGCTTTCTTT
CASSPVGGTDEAFF
>TRBV15|.|TRBJ2-6|TRBD1|19
TGTGCCACCAGCAGAGATAGGGGACAGGGGCCCTCTGGGGCCAACGTCCTGACTTTC
CATSRDRGQGPSGANVLTF
>TRBV6-5|.|TRBJ2-1|TRBD1|15
TGTGCCAGCAGACCCGGACAGGGGGCCTACAATGAGCAGTTCTTC
CASRPGQGAYNEQFF
>TRBV2|.|TRBJ1-2|.|16
TGTGCCAGCAGTGAGAGGCAGAGAGAATCGATCTATGGCTACACCTTC
CASSERQRESIYGYTF
>TRBV10-3|.|TRBJ2-3|.|14
TGTGCCATCGCGCGGGCCCCCGCCGCAGATACGCAGTATTTT
CAIARAPAADTQYF
>TRBV6-6|once|TRBJ1-5|TRBD1|13
TGTGCCAGCAGGGACAGGCTCAATCAGCCCCAGCATTTT
CASRDRLNQPQHF
>TRBV11-2|.|TRBJ2-7|TRBD1|14
TGTGCCAGCAGCTTGGGGACAGTCCGCGGCGAGCAGTACTTC
CASSLGTVRGEQYF
>TRBV6-1|.|TRBJ1-2|.|15
TGTGCCAGCACTAATCCTAACAGGGCCAACTATGGCTACACCTTC
CASTNPNRANYGYTF
>TRBV5-4|.|TRBJ1-6|.|14
TGTGCCAGCAGCGTGCCGGGAGCTAATTCACCCCTCCACTTT
CASSVPGANSPLHF
>TRBV2|.|TRBJ1-5|TRBD1|17
TGTGCCAGCAGCTCCGGGACAGGGTCCTTAAGCAATCAGCCCCAGCATTTT
CASSSGTGSLSNQPQHF
>TRBV5-1|few|TRBJ1-1|.|15
TGCGCCAGCACGATGACGGGGGTCCTGGGTACTGAAGCTTTCTTT
CASTMTGVLGTEAFF
>TRBV29-1|.|TRBJ1-2|.|11
TGCAGCGTTGAACGGGGCTATGGCTACACCTTC
CSVERGYGYTF
>TRBV2|.|TRBJ2-2|.|16
TGTGCCAGCAGTGATTACCGGACAGAGAACACCGGGGAGCTGTTTTTT
CASSDYRTENTGELFF
>TRBV5-4|.|TRBJ1-6|TRBD1|14
TGTGCCAGCAGTAGGACAGGGCGAAGTTCACCCCTCCACTTT
CASSRTGRSSPLHF
>TRBV2|.|TRBJ2-5|.|12
TGTGCCAGCAGTGGAGGTGTGGAGACCCAGTACTTC
CASSGGVETQYF
>TRBV18|.|TRBJ1-3|.|16
TGTGCCAGCTCTCCTGCTGGGGGTCCCTCTGGAAACACCATATATTTT
CASSPAGGPSGNTIYF
>TRBV19|.|TRBJ2-1|.|13
TGTGCCAGTAGTCTAGGCCAGGGTAATGAGCAGTTCTTC
CASSLGQGNEQFF
>TRBV18|once|TRBJ2-7|.|14
TGTGCCAGCTCTCCCCAGGGGGGGGCCCACGAGCAGTACTTC
CASSPQGGAHEQYF
>TRBV5-5|.|TRBJ1-2|TRBD1|14
TGTGCCAGCAGCTTGACCGACAGGGCGGGTGGCTACACCTTC
CASSLTDRAGGYTF